Sequencing of this TCR beta chain was carried out in a study of regulatory T cells in long-lasting Graves disease. Study-level findings and limits: Newly diagnosed patients had higher TCR diversity than persistent Graves' patients did. Peripheral blood, not thyroid tissue, was the sole material studied.

Both iRepertoire HTBI primers and Arm-PCR of CDR3 regions were used to build the TCR beta libraries. From the multiplex PCR reads, TCRdb called clonotypes with MiXCR, one entry per CDR3 protein. The profile shows 680,000 or so distinct CDR3 sequences, around 17% of them singletons. The time point is: newly diagnosed GD, antithyroid drugs for less than 3 months. Researchers made the TCR library from RNA that was extracted from PBMCs. V lost 5 bases and J lost 2, with 13 bases in between. CDR3 length equals 15 residues. Germline CDR1 is MNHNS and CDR2 is SASEGT. This clonotype was counted many times. Its specificity is unknown. In addition, the sample was reused for a study of T cells in Graves' hyperthyroidism and ophthalmopathy. This second study notes: An absence of ophthalmopathy progression within 18 months meant stable Graves' hyperthyroidism. A first-round RT-PCR of the TCR CDR3 used the HTBI primer set.

V is TRBV6-1 and J is TRBJ2-1; D not resolved. Sequencing was performed on peripheral blood mononuclear cells (PBMCs), taken at new diagnosis, from a patient treated with antithyroid drugs. The sequence was obtained from a woman in her 30s with Graves disease. CDR3 nucleotide sequence: TGTGCCAGCAGTCCAAGCCCCGGGCCCTACAATGAGCAGTTCTTC. Translation gives CASSPSPGPYNEQFF.